This entry is about one TCR beta chain. Its cognate antigen is unknown. The data stem from a study of Ad26.COV2.S vaccination and SARS-CoV-2 variants. Study context: Donor got 5x10^10 or 1x10^11 viral particles of Ad26.COV2.S.

Treatment in this sample: over 15 received Ad26.COV2.S at low or high dose, single or two shots; roughly five received placebo; per-sample allocation not given. Collection of samples fell on day 63 after the first vaccine or placebo injection. Built on an Ad26 vector, the vaccine expressed Wuhan-strain SARS-CoV-2 spike. Repertoires were generated with immunoSEQ multiplex PCR, while TCRdb's copy carries only in-frame clones and drops some. In the table there are some 500,000 clones, approximately 89% of which are singletons. V was clipped by 5 bases and J by 2 bases, with 3 bases between them. The CDR3 length is 11 residues. The germline V gene has CDR1 SNHLY and CDR2 FYNNEI. Findings and limits, study-wide: Spike-specific TCR breadth was greater after Ad26.COV2.S than placebo.

The sequence came from a person aged 18 to 59 who received the Ad26.COV2.S COVID-19 vaccine or a placebo. The chain uses TRBV2 and TRBJ1-1; D is unresolved. The sequencing here drew on peripheral blood, taken in a trial of Ad26.COV2.S vaccine versus placebo. The CDR3 region has the DNA TGTGCCAGCAGTTTTAACACTGAAGCTTTCTTT. Its translation is CASSFNTEAFF.